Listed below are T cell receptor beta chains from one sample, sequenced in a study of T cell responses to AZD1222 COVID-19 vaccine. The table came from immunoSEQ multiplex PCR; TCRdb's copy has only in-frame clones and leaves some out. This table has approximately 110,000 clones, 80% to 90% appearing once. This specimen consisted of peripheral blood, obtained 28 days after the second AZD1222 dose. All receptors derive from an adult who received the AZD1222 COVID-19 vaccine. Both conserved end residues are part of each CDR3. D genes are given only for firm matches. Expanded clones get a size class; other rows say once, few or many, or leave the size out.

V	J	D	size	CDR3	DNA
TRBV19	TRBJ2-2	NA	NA	CASTPAGTNTGELFF	TGTGCCAGCACCCCCGCAGGCACGAACACCGGGGAGCTGTTTTTT
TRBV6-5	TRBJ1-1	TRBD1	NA	CASSLKGAVTEAFF	TGTGCCAGCAGTTTGAAGGGGGCGGTCACTGAAGCTTTCTTT
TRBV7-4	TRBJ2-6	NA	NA	CASSSGTDAPSGANVLTF	TGTGCCAGCAGCTCCGGGACGGACGCCCCGTCCGGGGCCAACGTCCTGACTTTC
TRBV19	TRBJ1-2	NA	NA	CASSIDRRDGYTF	TGTGCCAGTAGTATAGATCGCAGGGATGGCTACACCTTC
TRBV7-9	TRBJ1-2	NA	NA	CASSLGGDGYTF	TGTGCCAGCAGCTTAGGGGGGGATGGCTACACCTTC
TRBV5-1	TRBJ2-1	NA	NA	CASSLVTGHNEQFF	TGCGCCAGCAGCTTGGTGACAGGACACAATGAGCAGTTCTTC
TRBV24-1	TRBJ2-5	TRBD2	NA	CATSDPLAGGLETQYF	TGTGCCACCAGTGATCCTCTAGCGGGAGGGCTGGAGACCCAGTACTTC
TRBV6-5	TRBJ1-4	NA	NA	CASSYSTQKKLFF	TGTGCCAGCAGTTACTCGACTCAGAAGAAACTGTTTTTT
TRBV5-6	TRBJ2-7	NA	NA	CASSPRAPSYEQYF	TGTGCCAGCAGCCCTCGGGCCCCTTCCTACGAGCAGTACTTC
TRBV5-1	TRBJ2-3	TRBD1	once	CASSLDRGTDTQYF	TGCGCCAGCAGCTTGGACAGGGGGACAGATACGCAGTATTTT
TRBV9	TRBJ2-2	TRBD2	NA	CASSVGLAGPNTGELFF	TGTGCCAGCAGCGTAGGACTAGCGGGCCCGAACACCGGGGAGCTGTTTTTT
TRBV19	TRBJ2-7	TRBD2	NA	CASVDQGGTGEQYF	TGTGCCAGTGTGGACCAGGGAGGGACGGGCGAGCAGTACTTC
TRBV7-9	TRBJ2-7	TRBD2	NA	CASSLGGRIAEQYF	TGTGCCAGCAGCTTAGGCGGGAGGATCGCCGAGCAGTACTTC
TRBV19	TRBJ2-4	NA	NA	CASKKAPAVLAKNIQYF	TGTGCCAGTAAAAAGGCGCCCGCGGTACTAGCCAAAAACATTCAGTACTTC
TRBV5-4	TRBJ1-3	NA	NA	CASSLFSEVKGNTIYF	TGTGCCAGCAGCTTGTTTTCGGAAGTGAAGGGAAACACCATATATTTT
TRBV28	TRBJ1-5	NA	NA	CASSLRYSNQPQHF	TGTGCCAGCAGTTTAAGGTATAGCAATCAGCCCCAGCATTTT
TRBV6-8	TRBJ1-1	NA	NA	CASSGTLTENTEAFF	TGTGCCAGCAGTGGGACTTTGACAGAGAACACTGAAGCTTTCTTT
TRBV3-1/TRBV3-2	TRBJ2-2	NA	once	CASSHRQRRNTGELFF	TGTGCCAGCAGCCACCGACAGCGGAGGAACACCGGGGAGCTGTTTTTT
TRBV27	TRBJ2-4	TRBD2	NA	CASSLGYSGSSSIQYF	TGTGCCAGCAGTTTGGGTTACAGCGGGAGTAGTAGCATTCAGTACTTC
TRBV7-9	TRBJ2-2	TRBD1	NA	CASSLMGLRTGRNTGELFF	TGTGCCAGCAGTCTGATGGGCCTCCGGACAGGTCGGAACACCGGGGAGCTGTTTTTT
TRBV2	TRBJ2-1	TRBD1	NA	CASRLGQGTYNEQFF	TGTGCCAGCAGATTAGGACAGGGAACCTACAATGAGCAGTTCTTC
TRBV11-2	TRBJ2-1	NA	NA	CASSSTRTGNEQFF	TGTGCCAGCAGCTCAACCCGGACGGGCAATGAGCAGTTCTTC
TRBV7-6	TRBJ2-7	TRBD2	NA	CASSLAASGSSYEQYF	TGTGCCAGCAGCTTAGCGGCTAGCGGCAGCTCCTACGAGCAGTACTTC
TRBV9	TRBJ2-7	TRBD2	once	CASSLLAGGPYEQYF	TGTGCCAGCAGCCTACTAGCGGGAGGGCCCTACGAGCAGTACTTC
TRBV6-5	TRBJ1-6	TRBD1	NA	CASSYSDRGRSPLHF	TGTGCCAGCAGTTACTCGGACAGGGGGCGGTCACCCCTCCACTTT
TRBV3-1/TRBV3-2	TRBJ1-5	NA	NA	CASSQQPGGNQPQHF	TGTGCCAGCAGCCAACAACCCGGTGGCAATCAGCCCCAGCATTTT
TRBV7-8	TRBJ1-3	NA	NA	CASSLNPLGRGGGNTIYF	TGTGCCAGCAGCTTAAACCCCCTTGGTCGTGGTGGTGGAAACACCATATATTTT
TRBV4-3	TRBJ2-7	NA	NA	CASSQDQGGPNEQYF	TGCGCCAGCAGCCAAGATCAAGGGGGTCCCAACGAGCAGTACTTC
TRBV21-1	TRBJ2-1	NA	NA	CASSKVASGSYNEQFF	NA
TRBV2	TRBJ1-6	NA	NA	CASSGTVINSPLHF	TGTGCCAGCAGTGGGACAGTGATTAATTCACCCCTCCACTTT
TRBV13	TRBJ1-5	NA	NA	CASSSGVGNQPQHF	TGTGCCAGCAGTTCAGGAGTTGGCAATCAGCCCCAGCATTTT
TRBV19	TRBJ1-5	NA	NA	CASSIFSSGSQPQHF	TGTGCCAGTAGTATATTTTCTTCGGGGTCCCAGCCCCAGCATTTT
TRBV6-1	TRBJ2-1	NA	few	CASSVGVASSYNEQFF	TGTGCCAGCAGTGTTGGGGTAGCGAGCTCCTACAATGAGCAGTTCTTC
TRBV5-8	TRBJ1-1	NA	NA	CASSLVMNTEAFF	TGTGCCAGCAGCTTGGTTATGAACACTGAAGCTTTCTTT
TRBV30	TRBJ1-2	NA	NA	CAWNRVGGYTF	TGTGCCTGGAACCGGGTCGGCGGCTACACCTTC
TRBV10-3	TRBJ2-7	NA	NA	CAISVDDEQYF	TGTGCCATCAGTGTTGACGACGAGCAGTACTTC
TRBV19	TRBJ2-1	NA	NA	CASSIGLFDEQFF	TGTGCCAGTAGTATAGGTCTTTTTGATGAGCAGTTCTTC
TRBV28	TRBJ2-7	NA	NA	CASSSGQTYEQYF	TGTGCCAGCAGTTCAGGACAGACCTACGAGCAGTACTTC
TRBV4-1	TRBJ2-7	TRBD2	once	CASSQPTSGRSYEQYF	TGCGCCAGCAGCCAGCCTACTAGCGGCCGTTCCTACGAGCAGTACTTC
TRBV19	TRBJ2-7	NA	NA	CASSWGKLQGAYEQYF	TGTGCCAGTAGTTGGGGGAAGTTACAGGGAGCCTACGAGCAGTACTTC
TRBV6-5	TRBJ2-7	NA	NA	CASRAGSSHEQYF	TGTGCCAGCCGGGCGGGGAGCTCTCACGAGCAGTACTTC
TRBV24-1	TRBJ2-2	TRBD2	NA	CATSDLKSGGVTGELFF	TGTGCCACCAGTGATTTGAAGTCGGGAGGGGTGACCGGGGAGCTGTTTTTT
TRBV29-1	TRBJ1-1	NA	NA	CSVASRRGDTEAFF	TGCAGCGTTGCCTCTAGAAGGGGGGACACTGAAGCTTTCTTT
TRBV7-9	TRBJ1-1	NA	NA	CASSLGAQNTEAFF	TGTGCCAGCAGCTTAGGGGCTCAGAACACTGAAGCTTTCTTT
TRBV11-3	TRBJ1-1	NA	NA	CASSLRAGLDTEAFF	TGTGCCAGCAGCTTGAGAGCAGGTCTGGACACTGAAGCTTTCTTT
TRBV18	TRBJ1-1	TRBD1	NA	CASSPLRQGDTEAFF	TGTGCCAGCTCACCCCTTCGGCAGGGGGACACTGAAGCTTTCTTT
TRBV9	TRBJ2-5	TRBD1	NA	CASSVGGTAEETQYF	TGTGCCAGCAGCGTAGGAGGGACAGCGGAGGAGACCCAGTACTTC
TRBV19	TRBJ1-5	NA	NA	CASSRLAQPQHF	TGTGCCAGTAGTAGGCTAGCTCAGCCCCAGCATTTT
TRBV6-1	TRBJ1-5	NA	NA	CASSEEELSYSNQPQHF	TGTGCCAGCAGTGAAGAGGAGCTCTCGTATAGCAATCAGCCCCAGCATTTT